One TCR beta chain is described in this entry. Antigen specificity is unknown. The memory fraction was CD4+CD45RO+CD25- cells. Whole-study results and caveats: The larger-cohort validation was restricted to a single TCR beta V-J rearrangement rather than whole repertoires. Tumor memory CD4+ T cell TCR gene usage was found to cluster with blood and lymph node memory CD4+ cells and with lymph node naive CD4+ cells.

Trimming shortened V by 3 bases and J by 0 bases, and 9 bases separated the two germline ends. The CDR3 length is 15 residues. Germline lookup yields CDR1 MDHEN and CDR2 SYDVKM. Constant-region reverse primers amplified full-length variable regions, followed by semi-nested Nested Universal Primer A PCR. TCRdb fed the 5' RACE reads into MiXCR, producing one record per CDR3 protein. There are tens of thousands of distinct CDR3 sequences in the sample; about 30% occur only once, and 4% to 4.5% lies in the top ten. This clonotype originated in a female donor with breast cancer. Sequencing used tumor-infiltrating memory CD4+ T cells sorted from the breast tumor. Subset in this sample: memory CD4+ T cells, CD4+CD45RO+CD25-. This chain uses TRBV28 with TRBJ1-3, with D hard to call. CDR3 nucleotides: TGTGCCAGCAGTTTGTCGGTGACCTCTGGAAACACCATATATTTT. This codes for CASSLSVTSGNTIYF.